Presented here are 25 T cell receptor beta chains from one specimen sequenced in a study of immune evolution from preneoplasia to lung adenocarcinoma. Using immunoSEQ multiplex PCR, the repertoire was profiled, and TCRdb retains in-frame clones only, with some absent. There are roughly 14,000 clones in the sample; about four fifths occur only once, and around 4% lies in the top ten. Sequences were obtained from FFPE minimally invasive lung adenocarcinoma tissue. These receptor sequences come from a person aged 70 to 85 with lung adenocarcinoma.

The chain is built from TRBV7-3 and TRBJ2-1; 9 nucleotides match TRBD1. Trimming took 1 base from V and 8 from J; bases not matched to a gene: 6. CDR1 and CDR2 from the germline V gene are SGHTA and FQGTGA. This CDR3 has 15 amino acids. This chain's CDR3 is CASSLIGTGIDEQFF. In DNA form, the CDR3 reads TGTGCCAGCAGCTTAATAGGGACAGGGATCGATGAGCAGTTCTTC.

As concerns this clone: Other DNA sequences in the sample encode the same CDR3. The DNA for the CDR3 is TGCAGCGTGGCGGGACAGGGCTTTGGCGGCTACACCTTC. Its translation: CSVAGQGFGGYTF. The gene calls are TRBV29-1 and TRBJ1-2; the match to TRBD1 covers 9 bases. Germline values: CDR1 SQVTM, CDR2 ANQGSEA. The V segment lost 6 bases and the J segment 8 bases; nucleotides outside the gene matches: 10. The CDR3 runs to 13 residues. Drawing the rest from reference TRBV29-1 and TRBJ1-2, the complete variable domain is SAVISQKPSRDICQRGTSLTIQCQVDSQVTMMFWYRQQPGQSLTLIATANQGSEATYESGFVIDKFPISRPNLTFSTLTVSNMSPEDSSIYLCSVAGQGFGGYTFGSGTRLTVV.

The gene calls are TRBV4-1 and TRBJ2-1; 9 positions agree with TRBD1. V was pared by 2 bases and J by 8 bases, with 7 bases of the junction left unmatched. The CDR3 runs 15 residues. From germline, CDR1 is MGHRA and CDR2 YSYEKL. CDR3 amino acids: CASSQTGTGFDEQFF. The DNA for the CDR3 is TGCGCCAGCAGCCAAACCGGGACAGGGTTCGATGAGCAGTTCTTC.

The chain recombines TRBV7-8 with TRBJ1-3; TRBD1 might be the D (5 bases). The germline V and J ends were trimmed by 2 bases and 7 bases, with 15 bases remaining between them. The CDR3 has 15 residues. CDR1 and CDR2 from the germline V gene are SGHVS and FQNEAQ. CDR3 in amino acids: CASSLTVGVGNTIYF. CDR3 bases: TGTGCCAGCAGCTTAACTGTGGGGGTCGGGAACACCATATATTTT.

This sequence joins TRBV28 and TRBJ1-2, with 9 bases aligning to TRBD1. In germline, CDR1 is MDHEN, CDR2 SYDVKM. The ends lost 6 bases at V and 8 bases at J; junction bases unmatched: 10. This CDR3 contains 14 residues. This chain's CDR3 is CASSRTGGGLGYTF. The CDR3, as DNA: TGTGCCAGCAGCCGCACAGGGGGCGGGTTGGGCTACACCTTC.

The chain is built from TRBV28 and TRBJ1-2, with D perhaps matching TRBD1 (6 bases). The CDR3 has 16 residues. Germline CDR1 is MDHEN and CDR2 is SYDVKM. V was pared by 6 bases and J by 6 bases, with 23 bases between. The CDR3 bases are TGTGCCAGCAGCTCTCTCAGTAGAGGGGGGGTTCATGGCTACACCTTC. Translating it yields CASSSLSRGGVHGYTF.

The chain couples TRBV14 to TRBJ1-2, with 8 bases fitting TRBD1. The junction had 6 bases not matched to a gene; V was cut back by 4 bases and J by 8 bases. The CDR3 totals 13 residues. Germline CDR1 and CDR2: SGHDN and FVKESK. The CDR3 is CASSRVTGDGYTF. Here the CDR3 DNA reads TGTGCCAGCAGCCGCGTGACAGGGGACGGCTACACCTTC.

V gene TRBV14 combines with J gene TRBJ1-2, with D maybe TRBD1 (6 bases). In germline, CDR1 is SGHDN, CDR2 FVKESK. The CDR3 runs 14 residues. The V gene lost 1 base and the J gene lost 4 bases, with 10 bases spanning the gap. The CDR3 is CASSQGTVSYGYTF. CDR3 nucleotide sequence: TGTGCCAGCAGCCAAGGGACAGTGTCCTATGGCTACACCTTC.

The V call is TRBV6-6, the J call TRBJ1-1, with unresolved D. Germline V lookup: CDR1 MNHNY, CDR2 SVGAGI (reference sequence). Trimming took off 4 bases at V and 1 base at J, with 13 bases between the two ends. The CDR3 sequence is 15 residues long. CDR3 sequence (DNA): TGTGCCAGCAGTTCCAAGAAGCGTGGGAACACTGAAGCTTTCTTT. Encoded protein: CASSSKKRGNTEAFF.

V and J are TRBV7-2 and TRBJ1-5; D is ambiguous. V was pared by 3 bases and J by 6 bases, with 9 bases between. The CDR3 is 13 amino acids. Germline lookup yields CDR1 SGHTA and CDR2 FQGNSA. The CDR3 DNA sequence: TGTGCCAGCAGCTTTCGGGGATTTCAGCCCCAGCATTTT. Protein: CASSFRGFQPQHF.

The V gene is TRBV18, the J gene TRBJ1-1; no reliable D call. Trimming cost V 6 bases and J 8 bases, with 10 bases left between them. The CDR3 is 11 residues long. Germline V CDR1 and CDR2: KGHSH, LQKENI. Here the CDR3 reads CASSGTREAFF. CDR3 nucleotide sequence: TGTGCCAGCTCCGGAACCAGGGAAGCTTTCTTT.

The V and J genes are TRBV2 and TRBJ2-5, with a tentative D call TRBD2 (7 bases). V shed 6 bases and J shed 1 base, with 15 bases lying between them. Germline assignment: CDR1 SNHLY and CDR2 FYNNEI. There are 15 residues in the CDR3. CDR3 DNA sequence: TGTGCCAGCAGGAAGGCGGGGGCATTCCAAGAGACCCAGTACTTC. Translated, it gives CASRKAGAFQETQYF.

The V gene is TRBV7-8, the J gene TRBJ1-5, with D hard to call. Germline-derived CDR1 and CDR2 are SGHVS and FQNEAQ. The CDR3 loop spans 14 amino acids. V shed 4 bases and J shed 0 bases, with 7 bases lying between them. CDR3 region: CASSWQDSNQPQHF. CDR3 coding DNA: TGTGCCAGCAGCTGGCAGGATAGCAATCAGCCCCAGCATTTT.

With regard to this clone: Other DNA sequences in this specimen translate into the identical CDR3. The gene calls are TRBV28 and TRBJ1-1, with 7 bases lining up with TRBD1. Germline trimming cut 3 bases from V and 4 bases from J; bases unmatched to any gene: 5. The CDR3 runs to 14 residues. The germline V gene has CDR1 MDHEN and CDR2 SYDVKM. In DNA form, the CDR3 reads TGTGCCAGCAGTTTTACAGGGGCGACCACTGAAGCTTTCTTT. Translating gives CASSFTGATTEAFF.

The chain carries TRBV2 and TRBJ2-7, with a possible D match to TRBD2 (5 bases). CDR3 length: 14 residues. Trimming took off 4 bases at V and 0 bases at J, with 10 bases between the two ends. Germline assignment: CDR1 SNHLY and CDR2 FYNNEI. The CDR3 loop reads CASSGPSLSYEQYF. The CDR3, as DNA: TGTGCCAGCAGTGGTCCTAGCCTCTCCTACGAGCAGTACTTC.

A few counts support this clone. V and J are TRBV28 and TRBJ2-5; TRBD2 agrees at 10 bases. The J segment lost 5 bases and the V segment lost 5 bases, leaving 2 bases of the junction unmatched. The V gene's germline CDR1 is MDHEN and CDR2 SYDVKM. The CDR3 spans 13 residues. CDR3 protein: CASSRAGGETQYF. The CDR3 DNA reads TGTGCCAGCAGTCGAGCGGGAGGGGAGACCCAGTACTTC.

The chain employs TRBV28 and TRBJ1-4; TRBD1 aligns across 7 bases. The CDR3 extends over 15 amino acids. Germline V CDR1 and CDR2: MDHEN, SYDVKM. Trimming cost V 6 bases and J 7 bases; bases outside gene matches: 11. DNA for the CDR3: TGTGCCAGCAGAACGACAGGGTACGATTCTGAAAAACTGTTTTTT. Translating gives CASRTTGYDSEKLFF.

V is TRBV19 and J is TRBJ2-3; unclear D gene. Germline-derived CDR1 and CDR2 are LNHDA and SQIVND (reference sequence). V was clipped by 7 bases and J by 3 bases, with 8 bases between them. This CDR3 is built from 12 residues. CDR3 in amino acids: CASKGLTDTQYF. CDR3 in DNA: TGTGCCAGTAAGGGCCTAACAGATACGCAGTATTTT.

The genes are TRBV18 and TRBJ1-1, with D unclear. Germline-derived CDR1 and CDR2 are KGHSH and LQKENI. This CDR3 region has 12 residues. The V and J ends lost 0 bases and 4 bases respectively, with 3 bases between them. CDR3 DNA sequence: TGTGCCAGCTCACCACCCCCCACTGAAGCTTTCTTT. This encodes CASSPPPTEAFF.

The genes are TRBV2 and TRBJ2-6; 8 nucleotides agree with TRBD1. Germline CDR1 is SNHLY and CDR2 is FYNNEI. This CDR3 has 17 amino acids. The V and J ends lost 7 bases and 2 bases, in that order; junction bases with no gene match: 10. CDR3 region: CASTETLTGAGANVLTF. The CDR3 nucleotides read TGTGCCAGCACCGAAACGCTGACAGGGGCTGGGGCCAACGTCCTGACTTTC.

This chain links TRBV15 with TRBJ2-7; D call uncertain. The CDR3 runs to 17 residues. V lost 0 bases and J lost 2, with 17 bases in between. Looked up from germline, CDR1 is LNHNV and CDR2 is YYDKDF (reference sequence). Written as DNA, the CDR3 is TGTGCCACCAGCAGAGACGAAGGGTATCATGACACCTACGAGCAGTACTTC. Translation gives CATSRDEGYHDTYEQYF.

The rearrangement joins TRBV9 to TRBJ1-3, with TRBD1 as a possible D gene (5 bases). The CDR3 is made up of 15 amino acids. The germline V gene has CDR1 SGDLS and CDR2 YYNGEE. Trimming cost V 0 bases and J 1 base, with 8 bases left between them. The CDR3 DNA sequence: TGTGCCAGCAGCGTAGGGGACGGTTCTGGAAACACCATATATTTT. It translates to CASSVGDGSGNTIYF.

There are a few counts of this clone. The chain joins TRBV6-4 to TRBJ2-3; D remains ambiguous. The germline V gene has CDR1 MRHNA and CDR2 SNTAGT. V dropped 8 bases and J dropped 4 bases, with 7 bases sitting between them. The CDR3 totals 11 residues. The CDR3 coding sequence is TGTGCCAGCCCCCCCCCAGATACGCAGTATTTT. Translated: CASPPPDTQYF.

The chain links TRBV7-3 to TRBJ2-2; 10 bases agree with TRBD1. Per germline, CDR1 SGHTA and CDR2 FQGTGA. The CDR3 extends over 17 amino acids. V lost 3 bases and J lost 4; bases outside the gene matches: 8. CDR3 coding DNA: TGTGCCAGCAGCTTGGGACCCGGGACAGGGGTCACCGGGGAGCTGTTTTTT. Protein: CASSLGPGTGVTGELFF.

The chain couples TRBV9 to TRBJ2-2; a weak D match, TRBD2 (6 bases). The CDR3 is 15 residues long. V was pared by 3 bases and J by 1 base, with 10 bases between. Germline CDR1 reads SGDLS; CDR2 reads YYNGEE. The CDR3 region is CASSEDSGNTGELFF. The CDR3 region has the DNA TGTGCCAGCAGCGAAGATAGCGGGAACACCGGGGAGCTGTTTTTT.